Given below is one TCR beta chain in context. This CDR3 is built from 14 residues. J gave up 5 bases and V 2 bases, and 5 bases lay outside the gene matches. CDR1 is SGDLS and CDR2 is YYNGEE in the germline V gene. This sample stems from a study of CDR3 diversity in severe acne. TCRdb reanalysed the PCR reads using MiXCR and keeps one entry per CDR3 protein. The sample holds over 85,000 distinct CDR3 sequences, roughly 51% seen once. The sequenced material came from blood. V usage is TRBV9 and J usage is TRBJ2-3, with 7 bases that match TRBD2. The receptor was derived from a male donor with acne. The CDR3 loop reads CASSVAGDLDTQYF. The CDR3 bases are TGTGCCAGCAGCGTTGCGGGAGACCTAGATACGCAGTATTTT. Filled out from reference TRBV9 and TRBJ2-3, the complete variable domain reads DSGVTQTPKHLITATGQRVTLRCSPRSGDLSVYWYQQSLDQGLQFLIQYYNGEERAKGNILERFSAQQFPDLHSELNLSSLELGDSALYFCASSVAGDLDTQYFGPGTRLTVL.